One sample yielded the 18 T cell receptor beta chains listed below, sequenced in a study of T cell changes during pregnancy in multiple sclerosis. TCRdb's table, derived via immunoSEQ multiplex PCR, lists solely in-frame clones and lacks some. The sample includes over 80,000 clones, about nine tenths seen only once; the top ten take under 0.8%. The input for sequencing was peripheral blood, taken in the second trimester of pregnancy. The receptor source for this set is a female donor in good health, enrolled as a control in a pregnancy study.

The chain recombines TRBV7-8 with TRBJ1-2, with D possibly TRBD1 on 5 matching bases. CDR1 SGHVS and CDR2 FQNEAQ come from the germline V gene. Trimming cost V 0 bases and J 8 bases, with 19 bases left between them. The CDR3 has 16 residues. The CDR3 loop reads CASSLAKETVPVGYTF. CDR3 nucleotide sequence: TGTGCCAGCAGCTTAGCAAAAGAGACAGTCCCTGTCGGCTACACCTTC.

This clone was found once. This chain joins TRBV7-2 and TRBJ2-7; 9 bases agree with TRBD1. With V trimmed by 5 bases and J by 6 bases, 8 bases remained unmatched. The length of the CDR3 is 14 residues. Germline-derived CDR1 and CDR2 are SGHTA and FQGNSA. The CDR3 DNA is TGTGCCAGCAGCGCAACAGGGGGCGCGGGCGAGCAGTACTTC. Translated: CASSATGGAGEQYF. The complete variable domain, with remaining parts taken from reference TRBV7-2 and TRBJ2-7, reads GAGVSQSPSNKVTEKGKDVELRCDPISGHTALYWYRQSLGQGLEFLIYFQGNSAPDKSGLPSDRFSAERTGGSVSTLTIQRTQQEDSAVYLCASSATGGAGEQYFGPGTRLTVT.

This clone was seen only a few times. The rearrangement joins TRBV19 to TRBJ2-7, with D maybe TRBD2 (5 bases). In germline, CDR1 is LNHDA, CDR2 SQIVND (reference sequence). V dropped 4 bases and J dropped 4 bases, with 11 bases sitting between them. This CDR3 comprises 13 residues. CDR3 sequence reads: CASSTGGGYEQYF. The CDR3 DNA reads TGTGCCAGTAGTACAGGTGGCGGGTACGAGCAGTACTTC.

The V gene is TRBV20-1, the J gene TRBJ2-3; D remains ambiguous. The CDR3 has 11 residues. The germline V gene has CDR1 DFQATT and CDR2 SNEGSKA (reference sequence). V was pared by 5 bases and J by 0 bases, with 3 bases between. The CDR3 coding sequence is TGCAGTGCTTCAAGCACAGATACGCAGTATTTT. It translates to CSASSTDTQYF.

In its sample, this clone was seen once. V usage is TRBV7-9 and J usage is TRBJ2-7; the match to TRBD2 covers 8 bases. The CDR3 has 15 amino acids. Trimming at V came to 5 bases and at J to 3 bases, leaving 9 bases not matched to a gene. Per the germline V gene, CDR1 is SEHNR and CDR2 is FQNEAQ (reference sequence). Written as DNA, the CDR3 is TGTGCCAGCAGCCAAACGGGGGGGCGATACTACGAGCAGTACTTC. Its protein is CASSQTGGRYYEQYF.

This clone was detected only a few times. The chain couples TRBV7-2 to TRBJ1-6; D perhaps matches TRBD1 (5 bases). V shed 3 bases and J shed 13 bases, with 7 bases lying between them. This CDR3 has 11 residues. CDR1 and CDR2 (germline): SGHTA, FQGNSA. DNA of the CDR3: TGTGCCAGCAGCTTGGGGGGGCCCCTCCACTTT. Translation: CASSLGGPLHF.

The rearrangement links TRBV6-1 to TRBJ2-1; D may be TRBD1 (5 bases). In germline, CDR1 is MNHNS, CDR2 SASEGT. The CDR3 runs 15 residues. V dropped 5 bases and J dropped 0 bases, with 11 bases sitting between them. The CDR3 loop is CASSSIRGSYNEQFF. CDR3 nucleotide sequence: TGTGCCAGCAGTTCTATAAGGGGCTCCTACAATGAGCAGTTCTTC.

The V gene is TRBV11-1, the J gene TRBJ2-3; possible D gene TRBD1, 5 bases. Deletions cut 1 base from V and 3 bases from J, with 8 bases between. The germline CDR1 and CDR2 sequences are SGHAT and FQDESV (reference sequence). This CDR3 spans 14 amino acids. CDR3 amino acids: CASSLGRETDTQYF. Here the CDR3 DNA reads TGTGCCAGCAGCTTAGGCAGGGAAACAGATACGCAGTATTTT. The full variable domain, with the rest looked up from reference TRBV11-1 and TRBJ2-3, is EAEVAQSPRYKITEKSQAVAFWCDPISGHATLYWYRQILGQGPELLVQFQDESVVDDSQLPKDRFSAERLKGVDSTLKIQPAELGDSAMYLCASSLGRETDTQYFGPGTRLTVL.

CDR3 DNA sequence: TGTGCCAGCAGCCCATGGGGGGACGGTAGAAGCTCTGGGGCCAACGTCCTGACTTTC. Its protein product is CASSPWGDGRSSGANVLTF. The chain has TRBV27 and TRBJ2-6, with a weak D call TRBD2 (6 bases). Trimming took 6 bases from V and 0 from J, leaving 21 bases between them. The germline CDR1 and CDR2 sequences are MNHEY and SMNVEV (reference sequence). The CDR3 totals 19 residues.

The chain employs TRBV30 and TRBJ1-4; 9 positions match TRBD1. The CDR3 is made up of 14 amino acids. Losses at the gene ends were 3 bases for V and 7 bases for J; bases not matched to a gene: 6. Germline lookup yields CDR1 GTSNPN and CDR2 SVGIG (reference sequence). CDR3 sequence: CAWSEGQGGEKLFF. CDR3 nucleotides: TGTGCCTGGAGCGAGGGACAGGGAGGTGAAAAACTGTTTTTT.

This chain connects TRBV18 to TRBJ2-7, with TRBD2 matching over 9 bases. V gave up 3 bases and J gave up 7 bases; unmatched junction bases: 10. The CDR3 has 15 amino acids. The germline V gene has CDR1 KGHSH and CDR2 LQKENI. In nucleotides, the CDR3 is TGTGCCAGCTCACCCACCCGCGGGGGGGCCCAGGAGCAGTACTTC. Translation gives CASSPTRGGAQEQYF.

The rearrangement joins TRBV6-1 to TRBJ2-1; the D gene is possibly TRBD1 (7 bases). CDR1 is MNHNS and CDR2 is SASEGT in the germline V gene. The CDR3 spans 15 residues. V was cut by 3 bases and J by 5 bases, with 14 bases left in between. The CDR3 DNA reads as TGTGCCAGCAGTGAGATAGCAGGGGGGAACAATGAGCAGTTCTTC. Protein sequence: CASSEIAGGNNEQFF.

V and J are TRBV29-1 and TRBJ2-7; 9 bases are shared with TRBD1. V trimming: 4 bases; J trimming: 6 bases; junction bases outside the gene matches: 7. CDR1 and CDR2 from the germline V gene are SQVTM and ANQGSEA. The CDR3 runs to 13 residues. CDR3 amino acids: CSVGHRGLVEQYF. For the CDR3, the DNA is TGCAGCGTTGGGCACAGGGGGCTGGTCGAGCAGTACTTC.

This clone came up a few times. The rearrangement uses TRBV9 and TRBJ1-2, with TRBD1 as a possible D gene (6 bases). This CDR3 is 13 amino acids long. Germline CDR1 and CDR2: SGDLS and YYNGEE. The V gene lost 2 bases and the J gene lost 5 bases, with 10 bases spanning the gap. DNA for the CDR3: TGTGCCAGCAGCGTCCACAGGGTTTATGGCTACACCTTC. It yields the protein CASSVHRVYGYTF. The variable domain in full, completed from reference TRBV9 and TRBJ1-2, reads DSGVTQTPKHLITATGQRVTLRCSPRSGDLSVYWYQQSLDQGLQFLIQYYNGEERAKGNILERFSAQQFPDLHSELNLSSLELGDSALYFCASSVHRVYGYTFGSGTRLTVV.

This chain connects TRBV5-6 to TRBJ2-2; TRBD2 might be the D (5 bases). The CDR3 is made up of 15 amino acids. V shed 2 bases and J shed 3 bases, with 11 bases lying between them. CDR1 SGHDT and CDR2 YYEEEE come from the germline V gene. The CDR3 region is CASSLPSLDTGELFF. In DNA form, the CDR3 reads TGTGCCAGCAGCTTACCTAGCCTTGACACCGGGGAGCTGTTTTTT. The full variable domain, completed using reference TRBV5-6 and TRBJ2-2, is DAGVTQSPTHLIKTRGQQVTLRCSPKSGHDTVSWYQQALGQGPQFIFQYYEEEERQRGNFPDRFSGHQFPNYSSELNVNALLLGDSALYLCASSLPSLDTGELFFGEGSRLTVL.

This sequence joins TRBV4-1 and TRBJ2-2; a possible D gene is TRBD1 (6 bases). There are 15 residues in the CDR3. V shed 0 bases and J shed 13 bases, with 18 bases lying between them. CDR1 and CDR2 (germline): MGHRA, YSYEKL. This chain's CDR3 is CASSQERGSRGGLFF. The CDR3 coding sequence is TGCGCCAGCAGCCAAGAGAGGGGGTCTCGGGGCGGGCTGTTTTTT.

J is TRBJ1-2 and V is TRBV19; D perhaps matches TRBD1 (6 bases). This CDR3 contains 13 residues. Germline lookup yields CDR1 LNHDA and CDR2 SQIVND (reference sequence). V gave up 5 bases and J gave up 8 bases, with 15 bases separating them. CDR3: CASSPRTVLGYTF. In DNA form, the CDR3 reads TGTGCCAGTAGTCCCCGGACAGTGTTGGGCTACACCTTC.

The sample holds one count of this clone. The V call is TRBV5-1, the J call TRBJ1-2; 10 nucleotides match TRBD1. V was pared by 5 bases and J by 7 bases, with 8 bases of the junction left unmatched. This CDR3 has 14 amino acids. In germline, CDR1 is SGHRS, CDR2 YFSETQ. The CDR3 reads CASRTGGAAVGYTF. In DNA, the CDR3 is TGCGCCAGCAGGACAGGGGGCGCAGCGGTTGGCTACACCTTC.